The 23 T cell receptor beta chains listed next were all sequenced from one sample in a study of shared clonotypes between healthy human individuals. Repertoires were generated with immunoSEQ multiplex PCR, while TCRdb's copy carries only in-frame clones and drops some. The data hold some 580,000 clones, with less than 98% observed a single time. The specimen sequenced was naive CD4+ T cells sorted from blood. This sample's subset: CD45RA+ positively selected. The receptors here all came from a woman in her thirties in good health.

V and J are TRBV5-1 and TRBJ2-7; 8 nucleotides match TRBD1. Unmatched junction bases numbered 4, after V lost 2 bases and J lost 3 bases. The CDR3 totals 14 residues. CDR1 and CDR2 (germline): SGHRS, YFSETQ. CDR3: CASSFDGQGYEQYF. The DNA for the CDR3 is TGCGCCAGCAGCTTCGACGGACAGGGCTACGAGCAGTACTTC.

The J gene is TRBJ2-2, the V gene TRBV9, with 7 bases matching TRBD1. Germline lookup yields CDR1 SGDLS and CDR2 YYNGEE. CDR3 length equals 16 residues. With 0 bases clipped from V and 2 bases from J, the junction kept 4 bases outside the gene matches. The CDR3: CASSVVGTVNTGELFF. The CDR3 DNA follows: TGTGCCAGCAGCGTAGTGGGGACAGTTAACACCGGGGAGCTGTTTTTT.

This chain links TRBV10-2 with TRBJ1-2, with 9 bases fitting TRBD1. There are 13 residues in the CDR3. J lost 8 bases, V lost 7 bases, and 8 bases had no gene match. Germline values: CDR1 WSHSY, CDR2 SAAADI. CDR3 in DNA: TGCGCCAGCACCTCGGGACAGGGCGGCGGCTACACCTTC. This gives the protein CASTSGQGGGYTF.

This chain joins TRBV27 and TRBJ1-1, with a tentative D call TRBD1 (5 bases). CDR1 is MNHEY, CDR2 SMNVEV, per germline (reference sequence). CDR3 length: 15 amino acids. Trimming took 2 bases from V and 1 from J, leaving 11 bases between them. CDR3 sequence reads: CASSLQGTPNTEAFF. The CDR3 coding sequence is TGTGCCAGCAGTTTACAGGGAACTCCGAACACTGAAGCTTTCTTT.

The chain links TRBV6-1 to TRBJ2-3, with D perhaps matching TRBD2 (5 bases). Germline-derived CDR1 and CDR2 are MNHNS and SASEGT. With 2 bases removed from V and 2 bases from J, the gap between germline ends came to 17 bases. CDR3 length: 17 residues. The CDR3 DNA sequence: TGTGCCAGCAGTGAATCAATGTTCGGCGGGCCCACAGATACGCAGTATTTT. Residues: CASSESMFGGPTDTQYF.

The chain's CDR3 is CASTPPSQGHYGYTF. CDR3 DNA: TGTGCCAGCACCCCACCTTCACAGGGGCACTATGGCTACACCTTC. The chain joins TRBV18 to TRBJ1-2; 7 bases are shared with TRBD1. With V trimmed by 8 bases and J by 3 bases, 12 bases remained unmatched. Germline-derived CDR1 and CDR2 are KGHSH and LQKENI. The CDR3 has 15 amino acids.

The chain has TRBV28 and TRBJ2-3; D not certain. Germline CDR1 is MDHEN and CDR2 is SYDVKM. Trimming took 5 bases from V and 0 from J, leaving 6 bases between them. The CDR3 loop spans 13 amino acids. The CDR3 here is CASSRGSTDTQYF. DNA for the CDR3: TGTGCCAGCAGTCGAGGTAGCACAGATACGCAGTATTTT.

For this clone: Other DNA sequences in this specimen translate into the identical CDR3. The rearrangement links TRBV9 to TRBJ2-1; 7 bases align to TRBD2. The germline CDR1 and CDR2 sequences are SGDLS and YYNGEE. This CDR3 is built from 14 residues. The ends lost 0 bases at V and 3 bases at J; junction bases unmatched: 0. This CDR3 is CASSVASGYNEQFF. CDR3 bases: TGTGCCAGCAGCGTAGCTAGCGGCTACAATGAGCAGTTCTTC.

This clone was counted a single time. This chain links TRBV15 with TRBJ2-7, with TRBD1 matching 7 bases. The CDR3 runs 14 residues. The germline CDR1 and CDR2 sequences are LNHNV and YYDKDF (reference sequence). The V and J ends lost 7 bases and 3 bases, in that order; junction bases with no gene match: 9. The CDR3 loop is CATTLDRVDYEQYF. The CDR3 DNA follows: TGTGCCACCACCTTAGACAGGGTAGACTACGAGCAGTACTTC.

This clone has a single count. The rearrangement joins TRBV15 to TRBJ1-1; D ambiguous. The CDR3 consists of 14 residues. Germline lookup yields CDR1 LNHNV and CDR2 YYDKDF (reference sequence). Between the trimmed V and J ends, which lost 0 bases and 0 bases, there was a span of 5 bases. The CDR3 spells CATSRDDLNTEAFF. The DNA of the CDR3 is TGTGCCACCAGCAGAGATGACCTGAACACTGAAGCTTTCTTT.

This clone appeared once. CDR3 residues: CASSPKHQLSEKLFF. The DNA for the CDR3 is TGTGCCAGCAGCCCTAAACACCAACTAAGTGAAAAACTGTTTTTT. This chain links TRBV6-6 with TRBJ1-4; D call uncertain. The CDR3 runs to 15 residues. Germline CDR1 reads MNHNY; CDR2 reads SVGAGI (reference sequence). Trimming took off 6 bases at V and 7 bases at J, with 18 bases between the two ends.

V gene TRBV7-3 combines with J gene TRBJ2-1; 8 bases map to TRBD1. Germline V lookup: CDR1 SGHTA, CDR2 FQGTGA. Losses at the gene ends were 0 bases for V and 4 bases for J; bases not matched to a gene: 11. The CDR3 sequence is 18 residues long. This chain's CDR3 is CASSLTSSGGVGYNEQFF. CDR3 nucleotide sequence: TGTGCCAGCAGCTTAACGTCGTCAGGGGGCGTGGGGTACAATGAGCAGTTCTTC.

The chain recombines TRBV28 with TRBJ2-1; D call uncertain. The CDR3 length is 12 residues. CDR1 MDHEN and CDR2 SYDVKM come from the germline V gene. Trimming shortened V by 2 bases and J by 5 bases, and 4 bases separated the two germline ends. This chain's CDR3 is CASSLMNNEQFF. The DNA of the CDR3 is TGTGCCAGCAGTTTAATGAACAATGAGCAGTTCTTC.

The genes are TRBV28 and TRBJ1-5; D is ambiguous. Germline V lookup: CDR1 MDHEN, CDR2 SYDVKM. V lost 8 bases, J lost 3 bases, and 14 bases lay in between. CDR3 length: 14 residues. This CDR3 is CASRRRTLNQPQHF. Written as DNA, the CDR3 is TGTGCCAGCCGCCGGCGGACTCTCAATCAGCCCCAGCATTTT.

V is TRBV5-5 and J is TRBJ2-2; no reliable D call. V lost 4 bases, J lost 10 bases, and 17 bases lay in between. The CDR3 sequence is 14 residues long. Looked up from germline, CDR1 is SGHKS and CDR2 is YYEKEE (reference sequence). CDR3 amino acids: CASSVMSQVEELFF. In DNA, the CDR3 is TGTGCCAGCAGCGTCATGAGTCAGGTTGAGGAGCTGTTTTTT.

The chain has TRBV19 and TRBJ1-5; 7 positions agree with TRBD1. V gave up 8 bases and J gave up 3 bases; unmatched junction bases: 4. The germline V gene has CDR1 LNHDA and CDR2 SQIVND (reference sequence). This CDR3 is built from 13 residues. DNA for the CDR3: TGTGCCAGTCAGGACAGGAACAATCAGCCCCAGCATTTT. This encodes CASQDRNNQPQHF.

This chain uses TRBV5-1 with TRBJ2-4; either TRBD1 or TRBD2 may supply D (6 bases each). The V end lost 4 bases, the J end lost 0 bases, and 17 bases lay between the germline ends. CDR1 is SGHRS, CDR2 YFSETQ, per germline. The length of the CDR3 is 17 residues. This CDR3 reads CASSVQGLSVAKNIQYF. DNA of the CDR3: TGCGCCAGCAGCGTACAGGGACTTTCGGTAGCCAAAAACATTCAGTACTTC.

The count of this clone is one. This chain connects TRBV29-1 to TRBJ2-2; D not certain. The CDR3 length is 11 residues. V was cut by 7 bases and J by 5 bases, with 8 bases left in between. Germline V gene data show CDR1 as SQVTM and CDR2 as ANQGSEA. The CDR3 bases are TGCAGCGGGGCCGAGACCGGGGAGCTGTTTTTT. Translation gives CSGAETGELFF.

This sequence joins TRBV5-1 and TRBJ2-2, with 9 nucleotides matching TRBD2. The CDR3 runs to 15 residues. Germline V CDR1 and CDR2: SGHRS, YFSETQ. V shed 7 bases and J 7 bases; nucleotides not matched to a gene: 11. CDR3 region: CASEPGTSFDGELFF. In nucleotides, the CDR3 is TGCGCCAGCGAACCCGGGACTAGCTTTGACGGGGAGCTGTTTTTT.

V usage is TRBV9 and J usage is TRBJ1-2; D is possibly TRBD1 (5 bases). The V gene lost 4 bases and the J gene lost 0 bases, with 19 bases spanning the gap. Germline V gene data show CDR1 as SGDLS and CDR2 as YYNGEE. This CDR3 is 17 amino acids long. The CDR3 protein is CASSPPDGTPSNYGYTF. The CDR3 nucleotides are TGTGCCAGCAGCCCCCCGGACGGGACCCCATCTAACTATGGCTACACCTTC.

The V call is TRBV5-6, the J call TRBJ2-7; TRBD1 or TRBD2 may be the D gene (5 bases each). The CDR3 totals 13 residues. Germline loops: CDR1 SGHDT, CDR2 YYEEEE. The V and J ends lost 0 bases and 4 bases respectively, with 8 bases between them. CDR3 in DNA: TGTGCCAGCAGCTTGGTGGGACGGTACGAGCAGTACTTC. Amino acid sequence: CASSLVGRYEQYF.

The chain has TRBV6-1 and TRBJ2-1, with 7 bases identical to TRBD2. The J segment lost 9 bases and the V segment lost 1 base, leaving 12 bases of the junction unmatched. The germline CDR1 and CDR2 sequences are MNHNS and SASEGT. This CDR3 has 16 residues. The CDR3 loop is CASSEVRSGAGGEQFF. In DNA form, the CDR3 reads TGTGCCAGCAGTGAAGTTAGGAGCGGGGCGGGCGGTGAGCAGTTCTTC.

The chain employs TRBV6-4 and TRBJ1-1; the D gene is possibly TRBD1 (5 bases). The CDR3 loop spans 13 amino acids. Germline V lookup: CDR1 MRHNA, CDR2 SNTAGT. The V gene lost 6 bases and the J gene lost 4 bases, with 12 bases spanning the gap. CDR3 DNA: TGTGCCAGCAGCTCTGAGGGGTTCACTGAAGCTTTCTTT. Residues: CASSSEGFTEAFF.